This entry features one T cell receptor (beta chain) sequence. What it binds is unknown. This specimen comes from a study of shared clonotypes between healthy human individuals. V lost 6 bases and J lost 7, with 15 bases in between. The CDR3 covers 14 residues. Germline CDR1 MNHEY, CDR2 SVGAGI. CD4+ cells were split into CD45RA+ naive and CD45RA-negative memory subsets. Study-wide points: Larger richness was generally estimated for naive than memory subsets. A reduction in generation probabilities was seen for non-shared clonotypes relative to those shared by all four donors.

Several immunoSEQ plates held equal portions of the genomic DNA taken from each subset. Method: immunoSEQ multiplex PCR; TCRdb's copy keeps in-frame clones and lacks some. The table includes roughly 2.4 million clones, approximately 94% detected once. V gene TRBV6-5 combines with J gene TRBJ1-4; a weak D match, TRBD1 (6 bases). The clonotype comes from a man younger than 30 in good health. The sequencing input was naive CD4+ T cells sorted from blood. Subset defined: CD45RA+ positively selected. The CDR3 loop reads CASRLTGPGEKLFF. The CDR3 DNA sequence: TGTGCCAGCAGGTTAACAGGGCCGGGTGAAAAACTGTTTTTT.